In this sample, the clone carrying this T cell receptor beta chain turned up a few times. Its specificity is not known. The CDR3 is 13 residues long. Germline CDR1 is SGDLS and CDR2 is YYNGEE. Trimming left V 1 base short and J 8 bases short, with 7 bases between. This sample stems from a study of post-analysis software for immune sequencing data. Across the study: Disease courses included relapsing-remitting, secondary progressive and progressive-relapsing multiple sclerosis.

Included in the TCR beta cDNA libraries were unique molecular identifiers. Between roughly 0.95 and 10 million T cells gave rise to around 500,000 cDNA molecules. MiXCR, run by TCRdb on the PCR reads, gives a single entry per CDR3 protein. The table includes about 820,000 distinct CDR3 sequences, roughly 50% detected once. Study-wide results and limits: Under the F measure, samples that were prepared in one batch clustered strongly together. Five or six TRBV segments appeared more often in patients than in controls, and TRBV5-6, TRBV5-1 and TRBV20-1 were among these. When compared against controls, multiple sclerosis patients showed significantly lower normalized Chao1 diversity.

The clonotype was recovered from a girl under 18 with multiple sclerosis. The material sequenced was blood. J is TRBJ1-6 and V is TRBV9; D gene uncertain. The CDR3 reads CASSVSGDSPLHF. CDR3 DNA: TGTGCCAGCAGCGTATCGGGAGATTCACCCCTCCACTTT. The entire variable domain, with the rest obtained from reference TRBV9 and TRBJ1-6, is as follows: DSGVTQTPKHLITATGQRVTLRCSPRSGDLSVYWYQQSLDQGLQFLIQYYNGEERAKGNILERFSAQQFPDLHSELNLSSLELGDSALYFCASSVSGDSPLHFGNGTRLTVT.